These 28 T cell receptor beta chains were all obtained from the same sample, sequenced in a study of T cell clusters in autoimmune cytopenias. Multiplex touch-down PCR amplified TRB using TRB-A and TRB-B pools in one tube. For each CDR3 protein, TCRdb gives one entry from its re-call of the multiplex PCR reads, without DNA. The table for this sample gives approximately 1,800 distinct CDR3 sequences. Each sample's input was around 250 ng genomic DNA, some 40,000 genome equivalents. A further study also used this sample, focusing on T cell repertoires in aging, cancer and after chemotherapy.

The sequenced sample consisted of peripheral blood. These receptor sequences come from a human donor with chronic lymphocytic leukemia.

This clonotype is large (0.1 to 1%) by frequency. The gene calls are TRBV29-1 and TRBJ2-1; TCRdb reports TRBD1, a call that lacks DNA to check it against. This CDR3 comprises 12 residues. Germline V lookup: CDR1 SQVTM, CDR2 ANQGSEA. Here the CDR3 reads CSVRTGANEQFF.

This clonotype is identified as medium-sized from frequency. This rearrangement joins TRBV6-1 to TRBJ1-1; the D call of TRBD1 rests on TCRdb alone, since no DNA is present to check it. The CDR3 is 15 residues long. The germline CDR1 and CDR2 sequences are MNHNS and SASEGT. The CDR3 is CASIHREAGSTEAFF.

This clonotype ranks as medium-sized in terms of frequency. The rearrangement links TRBV5-6 to TRBJ1-1. The CDR3 is 12 residues long. Germline CDR1 and CDR2: SGHDT and YYEEEE. The CDR3 sequence: CASSPGTSNAFF.

This chain uses TRBV5-5 with TRBJ1-2; the D call of TRBD1 rests on TCRdb alone, since no DNA is present to check it. The CDR3 length is 14 residues. Per germline, CDR1 SGHKS and CDR2 YYEKEE (reference sequence). CDR3 sequence reads: CASSPGTGAHGYTF. The variable domain in full, with the rest retrieved from reference TRBV5-5 and TRBJ1-2, is DAGVTQSPTHLIKTRGQQVTLRCSPISGHKSVSWYQQVLGQGPQFIFQYYEKEERGRGNFPDRFSARQFPNYSSELNVNALLLGDSALYLCASSPGTGAHGYTFGSGTRLTVV.

Its frequency marks this clonotype as medium-sized (0.01 to 0.1%). The chain combines TRBV5-6 with TRBJ1-4. The CDR3 spans 15 residues. CDR1 is SGHDT and CDR2 is YYEEEE in the germline V gene. CDR3 sequence: CASSSSGGLNEKLFF.

The chain combines TRBV4-1 with TRBJ2-6; TCRdb's D call, TRBD1, is unchecked because there is no DNA. The CDR3 totals 16 residues. The germline V gene has CDR1 MGHRA and CDR2 YSYEKL. The CDR3 reads CASSQEGGTGANVLTF.

This clonotype counts as medium-sized (0.01 to 0.1%) by frequency. The gene calls are TRBV6-1 and TRBJ1-2; TCRdb's D call, TRBD1, is unchecked because there is no DNA. The germline gives CDR1 MNHNS, CDR2 SASEGT. This CDR3 comprises 13 residues. The chain's CDR3 is CASRPNGPPGYTF.

This clonotype is medium-sized by frequency. The V call is TRBV11-2, the J call TRBJ1-2. In germline, CDR1 is SGHAT, CDR2 FQNNGV. The CDR3 spans 16 residues. CDR3 loop: CASSLGSGQLLRGYTF.

Frequency places this clonotype as medium-sized. This chain uses TRBV6-1 with TRBJ1-1. The length of the CDR3 is 13 residues. Germline CDR1 reads MNHNS; CDR2 reads SASEGT. CDR3 amino acids: CASNEKYNTEAFF.

By frequency, this clonotype registers medium-sized. The chain uses TRBV27 and TRBJ1-3; the D gene TCRdb calls, TRBD1, cannot be checked with no DNA. The CDR3 consists of 16 residues. Germline V CDR1 and CDR2: MNHEY, SMNVEV (reference sequence). The CDR3 spells CASSPRNLISGNTIYF.

By frequency, this clonotype is medium-sized. This sequence joins TRBV5-4 and TRBJ2-5; TCRdb returns TRBD2, unconfirmable since there is no DNA. Germline CDR1 and CDR2: SGHNT and YYREEE (reference sequence). The CDR3 is made up of 15 amino acids. CDR3 residues: CASSLELRGEETQYF. Full variable domain (remainder filled in from reference TRBV5-4 and TRBJ2-5): ETGVTQSPTHLIKTRGQQVTLRCSSQSGHNTVSWYQQALGQGPQFIFQYYREEENGRGNFPPRFSGLQFPNYSSELNVNALELDDSALYLCASSLELRGEETQYFGPGTRLLVL.

The chain uses TRBV5-1 and TRBJ1-1; TCRdb picks TRBD1, but there is no DNA to check that call. The CDR3 runs 16 residues. Germline assignment: CDR1 SGHRS and CDR2 YFSETQ. CDR3 in amino acids: CASSLVGGGAGTEAFF.

This clonotype is medium-sized (0.01 to 0.1%) by frequency. The CDR3 here is CASSDREHEKLFF. This chain uses TRBV6-1 with TRBJ1-4; the D call from TCRdb, TRBD1, cannot be confirmed without DNA. This CDR3 is 13 amino acids long. Germline V gives CDR1 MNHNS, CDR2 SASEGT.

This clonotype shows up as medium-sized by frequency. The genes are TRBV19 and TRBJ2-4. The germline CDR1 and CDR2 sequences are LNHDA and SQIVND (reference sequence). The CDR3 runs to 15 residues. CDR3 protein: CASSIAALAKNIQYF. The full variable domain, completed using reference TRBV19 and TRBJ2-4, is DGGITQSPKYLFRKEGQNVTLSCEQNLNHDAMYWYRQDPGQGLRLIYYSQIVNDFQKGDIAEGYSVSREKKESFPLTVTSAQKNPTAFYLCASSIAALAKNIQYFGAGTRLSVL.

By frequency, this clonotype registers medium-sized. The CDR3 loop is CASSSFRGDTEAFF. The chain employs TRBV12-3 or TRBV12-4 and TRBJ1-1; TCRdb's D call, TRBD1, is unchecked because there is no DNA. The CDR3 is made up of 14 amino acids.

The V gene is TRBV11-2, the J gene TRBJ2-3; TCRdb calls TRBD2, which cannot be checked without DNA. Germline V gene sequence: CDR1 SGHAT, CDR2 FQNNGV. The CDR3 covers 20 residues. CDR3 sequence: CASSSPIGASGGASTHTQYF. The whole variable domain, filled in from reference TRBV11-2 and TRBJ2-3, reads EAGVAQSPRYKIIEKRQSVAFWCNPISGHATLYWYQQILGQGPKLLIQFQNNGVVDDSQLPKDRFSAERLKGVDSTLKIQPAKLEDSAVYLCASSSPIGASGGASTHTQYFGPGTRLTVL.

This clonotype is labeled medium-sized (0.01 to 0.1%) based on frequency. The gene calls are TRBV12-3 or TRBV12-4 and TRBJ2-1; TCRdb reports TRBD1, a call that lacks DNA to check it against. CDR3 length: 17 amino acids. The CDR3 spells CASSLAAGGGSNNEQFF.

V is TRBV7-3 and J is TRBJ1-2; there is no DNA to check the TCRdb D call of TRBD1. Germline V gene lookup returns CDR1 SGHTA and CDR2 FQGTGA. This CDR3 comprises 14 residues. The CDR3 sequence: CASSPSGPQDGYTF. The variable domain in full, completed from reference TRBV7-3 and TRBJ1-2, reads GAGVSQTPSNKVTEKGKYVELRCDPISGHTALYWYRQSLGQGPEFLIYFQGTGAADDSGLPNDRFFAVRPEGSVSTLKIQRTERGDSAVYLCASSPSGPQDGYTFGSGTRLTVV.

Judged by frequency, this clonotype is medium-sized. The V call is TRBV7-2, the J call TRBJ2-2; TCRdb lists TRBD1, though no DNA is available to test this call. This CDR3 has 17 residues. The germline CDR1 and CDR2 sequences are SGHTA and FQGNSA. The CDR3 sequence is CASSISVGTANTGELFF.

The chain is built from TRBV10-1 and TRBJ2-7; TCRdb picks TRBD1, but there is no DNA to check that call. CDR1 and CDR2 from the germline V gene are WNHNN and SYGVQD (reference sequence). This CDR3 has 14 amino acids. The CDR3 sequence is CASNNPGTGYEQYF.

This clonotype is classed as medium-sized (0.01 to 0.1%) by frequency. V usage is TRBV5-1 and J usage is TRBJ1-3; TCRdb gives TRBD1 as the D gene, but with no DNA this cannot be confirmed. This CDR3 is 16 amino acids long. Germline CDR1 and CDR2: SGHRS and YFSETQ. The CDR3 loop is CASSSGTVSSGNTIYF.

This clonotype registers medium-sized (0.01 to 0.1%) by frequency. This chain uses TRBV5-6 with TRBJ2-3; TCRdb designates TRBD1, a call that cannot be tested without DNA. The CDR3 contains 17 residues. Germline V gene data show CDR1 as SGHDT and CDR2 as YYEEEE. CDR3 sequence reads: CASSLTGDHEGTDTQYF.

Measured by frequency, this clonotype is medium-sized. The chain employs TRBV18 and TRBJ2-3. Per the germline V gene, CDR1 is KGHSH and CDR2 is LQKENI. The CDR3 totals 16 residues. CDR3 sequence: CASSPPWGTGTDTQYF.

This clonotype is identified as medium-sized from frequency. The rearrangement links TRBV15 to TRBJ2-5; TCRdb's D call of TRBD2 is untestable without DNA. The CDR3 totals 15 residues. Germline CDR1 reads LNHNV; CDR2 reads YYDKDF (reference sequence). The CDR3 is CATSREKGRSETQYF.

This clonotype is deemed medium-sized (0.01 to 0.1%) by its frequency. The chain combines TRBV5-1 with TRBJ2-3; TCRdb outputs TRBD1, but without DNA this stays unchecked. CDR3 length: 16 residues. Germline V gene data show CDR1 as SGHRS and CDR2 as YFSETQ. This CDR3 is CASSLGGLGSTDTQYF.

This clonotype is called medium-sized (0.01 to 0.1%) based on its frequency. The CDR3 reads CASTTPGRTYGYTF. The V gene is TRBV11-2, the J gene TRBJ1-2; TCRdb gives TRBD1 as the D gene, but with no DNA this cannot be confirmed. The germline V gene encodes CDR1 SGHAT and CDR2 FQNNGV. The CDR3 totals 14 residues.

This clonotype is classed as medium-sized by frequency. This chain links TRBV7-9 with TRBJ2-5; the TCRdb call, TRBD1, lacks DNA for checking. This CDR3 has 14 residues. CDR1 and CDR2 (germline): SEHNR, FQNEAQ (reference sequence). Here the CDR3 reads CASSFRDRPGVHYF.

By frequency, this clonotype registers medium-sized. The chain has TRBV7-2 and TRBJ1-2; the D call from TCRdb, TRBD1, cannot be confirmed without DNA. CDR1 and CDR2 from the germline V gene are SGHTA and FQGNSA. This CDR3 spans 16 amino acids. CDR3 in amino acids: CASSPTGGQGVYGYTF. Full variable domain (rest looked up from reference TRBV7-2 and TRBJ1-2): GAGVSQSPSNKVTEKGKDVELRCDPISGHTALYWYRQSLGQGLEFLIYFQGNSAPDKSGLPSDRFSAERTGGSVSTLTIQRTQQEDSAVYLCASSPTGGQGVYGYTFGSGTRLTVV.